The 30 T cell receptor beta chains in this list originate from one sample, sequenced in a study of T cell responses to AZD1222 COVID-19 vaccine. Assay used: immunoSEQ multiplex PCR; TCRdb lists only in-frame clones, some missing. The sample lists around 150,000 clones; 80% to 95% were seen once. Sequencing was performed on peripheral blood, taken on day 0 of AZD1222 vaccination. Receptor source: an adult in good health.

The chain is built from TRBV27 and TRBJ2-7; D might be TRBD2 (8 bases). V was pared by 8 bases and J by 6 bases, with 20 bases between. The CDR3 covers 14 residues. The germline V gene has CDR1 MNHEY and CDR2 SMNVEV (reference sequence). The CDR3 bases are TGTGCCAGCTGCAGAGCGGGGGCAGGGGGCGAGCAGTACTTC. Protein product: CASCRAGAGGEQYF.

This chain links TRBV10-3 with TRBJ1-2; the D is unclear. The length of the CDR3 is 12 residues. Trimming pared 5 bases from V and 6 bases from J, leaving 10 bases between. Germline-derived CDR1 and CDR2 are ENHRY and SYGVKD. CDR3 loop: CAISRGDHGYTF. CDR3 bases: TGTGCCATCAGTCGGGGTGACCATGGCTACACCTTC.

This sequence joins TRBV7-9 and TRBJ2-3, with 12 positions matching TRBD2. The V and J ends lost 5 bases and 6 bases, in that order; junction bases with no gene match: 15. Germline CDR1 reads SEHNR; CDR2 reads FQNEAQ (reference sequence). The CDR3 consists of 18 residues. The CDR3 DNA is TGTGCCAGCAGCCCAGGGCTAGCGGGGGGGTATCTTCATGATACGCAGTATTTT. It yields the protein CASSPGLAGGYLHDTQYF.

This chain uses TRBV5-6 with TRBJ1-1; 10 nucleotides align to TRBD1. The germline gives CDR1 SGHDT, CDR2 YYEEEE. J gave up 4 bases and V 7 bases, and 4 bases lay outside the gene matches. CDR3 length: 13 amino acids. CDR3 sequence (DNA): TGTGCCAGCCGACAGGGGGCGGGCACTGAAGCTTTCTTT. It yields the protein CASRQGAGTEAFF.

This clone was seen only a few times. V is TRBV6-4 and J is TRBJ2-3, with D possibly being TRBD2 (5 bases). Germline V gene sequence: CDR1 MRHNA, CDR2 SNTAGT. The V end lost 3 bases, the J end lost 0 bases, and 7 bases lay between the germline ends. This CDR3 has 14 residues. The CDR3 region has the DNA TGTGCCAGCAGTGAAGCGGATAGCACAGATACGCAGTATTTT. It translates to CASSEADSTDTQYF.

The rearrangement uses TRBV2 and TRBJ1-1; D is possibly TRBD1 (5 bases). The germline CDR1 and CDR2 sequences are SNHLY and FYNNEI. This CDR3 is built from 12 residues. Trimming took off 6 bases at V and 7 bases at J, with 12 bases between the two ends. CDR3 DNA sequence: TGTGCCAGCAGCGGGGGTGTTGTTGAAGCTTTCTTT. Translated: CASSGGVVEAFF.

The table lists this clone with a count of one. The V call is TRBV2, the J call TRBJ2-7, with 11 bases matching TRBD2. V gave up 4 bases and J gave up 3 bases; unmatched junction bases: 20. The CDR3 covers 20 residues. Germline values: CDR1 SNHLY, CDR2 FYNNEI. CDR3 residues: CASSGPGTSGKTGGYYEQYF. CDR3 bases: TGTGCCAGCAGTGGACCCGGGACTAGCGGTAAAACCGGGGGGTACTACGAGCAGTACTTC.

V and J are TRBV30 and TRBJ2-6; 7 positions match TRBD1. The CDR3 loop spans 15 amino acids. Germline V CDR1 and CDR2: GTSNPN, SVGIG (reference sequence). In DNA, the CDR3 is TGTGCTTTTACTGGGACAGTCGGTGGGGCCAACGTCCTGACTTTC. Encoded protein: CAFTGTVGGANVLTF.

The rearrangement joins TRBV11-2 to TRBJ2-4; D is unresolved. Germline assignment: CDR1 SGHAT and CDR2 FQNNGV. V was shortened by 5 bases and J by 5 bases, with 10 bases between the two germline ends. The CDR3 loop spans 13 amino acids. This CDR3 is CASSRPGENIQYF. CDR3 sequence (DNA): TGTGCCAGCAGCCGGCCTGGGGAAAACATTCAGTACTTC.

The chain employs TRBV19 and TRBJ1-1; 7 bases match TRBD1. The germline V gene encodes CDR1 LNHDA and CDR2 SQIVND (reference sequence). This CDR3 comprises 16 residues. Losses at the gene ends were 4 bases for V and 0 bases for J; bases not matched to a gene: 8. DNA of the CDR3: TGTGCCAGTAGTACGGGACAGACCCCTATGAACACTGAAGCTTTCTTT. This codes for CASSTGQTPMNTEAFF.

V is TRBV5-4 and J is TRBJ2-7, with D hard to call. Trimming pared 4 bases from V and 2 bases from J, leaving 19 bases between. The CDR3 runs 16 residues. CDR1 is SGHNT, CDR2 YYREEE, per germline (reference sequence). The CDR3 DNA reads as TGTGCCAGCAGCACCCGGAGTAGCCCAGCCCCCTACGAGCAGTACTTC. It codes for CASSTRSSPAPYEQYF.

The V gene is TRBV28, the J gene TRBJ1-2; 9 nucleotides match TRBD1. The trim removed 1 base at V and 5 bases at J, leaving 11 bases unmatched. This CDR3 spans 17 amino acids. The germline V gene encodes CDR1 MDHEN and CDR2 SYDVKM. CDR3 bases: TGTGCCAGCAGTTTATTGTCCGACAGGGGGGGATATTATGGCTACACCTTC. Translating it yields CASSLLSDRGGYYGYTF.

This clone was recorded only once. J is TRBJ2-7 and V is TRBV14; D unclear. V gave up 0 bases and J gave up 3 bases, with 18 bases separating them. The CDR3 extends over 17 amino acids. Germline V CDR1 and CDR2: SGHDN, FVKESK. The CDR3 sequence is CASSQDVSPLRDYEQYF. Written as DNA, the CDR3 is TGTGCCAGCAGCCAAGATGTTTCACCCCTCAGAGACTACGAGCAGTACTTC.

The rearrangement uses TRBV12-3 or TRBV12-4 and TRBJ2-1; D ambiguous. V was cut by 4 bases and J by 9 bases, with 10 bases left in between. The CDR3 consists of 12 residues. CDR3 DNA sequence: TGTGCCAGCAGTTCCAATCAGCCTGAGCAGTTCTTC. As protein: CASSSNQPEQFF.

The chain uses TRBV7-2 and TRBJ2-1; 9 bases agree with TRBD2. V shed 8 bases and J 6 bases; nucleotides not matched to a gene: 11. Germline CDR1 is SGHTA and CDR2 is FQGNSA. CDR3 length: 15 residues. The CDR3, as DNA: TGTGCCAGCCTCCGCGCTAGCGGGATGGGCAATGAGCAGTTCTTC. Translating gives CASLRASGMGNEQFF.

The V call is TRBV5-4, the J call TRBJ1-3; possibly TRBD1 for D (5 bases). This CDR3 has 18 amino acids. With 0 bases removed from V and 0 bases from J, the gap between germline ends came to 16 bases. Per the germline V gene, CDR1 is SGHNT and CDR2 is YYREEE (reference sequence). The DNA of the CDR3 is TGTGCCAGCAGCTTGGCGGGAAGCCGGGGGACCTCTGGAAACACCATATATTTT. The encoded protein is CASSLAGSRGTSGNTIYF.

This clone was seen only once. The chain is built from TRBV9 and TRBJ1-2, with D unresolved. The CDR3 has 11 residues. The V gene's germline CDR1 is SGDLS and CDR2 YYNGEE. Trimming pared 3 bases from V and 3 bases from J, leaving 3 bases between. CDR3 region: CASSDYYGYTF. The CDR3 coding sequence is TGTGCCAGCAGCGATTACTATGGCTACACCTTC.

This chain links TRBV2 with TRBJ1-2, with 11 bases identical to TRBD1. The CDR3 spans 14 residues. CDR1 SNHLY and CDR2 FYNNEI come from the germline V gene. After removal of 4 bases from V and 4 bases from J, the junction contained 2 bases not matched to a gene. The CDR3 spells CASSGTGGFYGYTF. In DNA, the CDR3 is TGTGCCAGCAGTGGGACAGGGGGCTTCTATGGCTACACCTTC.

The J gene is TRBJ1-6, the V gene TRBV5-5; possibly TRBD1 for D (6 bases). Trimming pared 4 bases from V and 7 bases from J, leaving 24 bases between. This CDR3 has 18 amino acids. The V gene's germline CDR1 is SGHKS and CDR2 YYEKEE (reference sequence). The CDR3 DNA follows: TGTGCCAGCAGCGATCCCATGGTGCGGGGGACAAGGAATTCACCCCTCCACTTT. Translation: CASSDPMVRGTRNSPLHF. Using reference TRBV5-5 and TRBJ1-6 for the parts outside the CDR3, the full variable domain is DAGVTQSPTHLIKTRGQQVTLRCSPISGHKSVSWYQQVLGQGPQFIFQYYEKEERGRGNFPDRFSARQFPNYSSELNVNALLLGDSALYLCASSDPMVRGTRNSPLHFGNGTRLTVT.

In the case of this clone: Compared with germline, one end of the junction differs, possibly owing to a read error. The chain employs TRBV19 and TRBJ1-2; D is uncertain. CDR1 and CDR2 from the germline V gene are LNHDA and SQIVND (reference sequence). CDR3 length: 15 residues. CDR3: CASSVETTANYGYTF. The DNA of the CDR3 is TGTGCCAGTAGTGTAGAGACAACCGCTAACTATGGCTACACCTTC.

The J gene is TRBJ1-2, the V gene TRBV5-4, with TRBD1 identical over 10 bases. The CDR3 has 15 residues. V dropped 3 bases and J dropped 3; count of bases not matched to a gene: 5. Germline-derived CDR1 and CDR2 are SGHNT and YYREEE (reference sequence). CDR3 sequence: CASSWDRGLDYGYTF. The CDR3 DNA reads as TGTGCCAGCAGCTGGGACAGGGGCCTTGACTATGGCTACACCTTC.

The chain has TRBV7-9 and TRBJ1-1; D is unresolved. Germline-derived CDR1 and CDR2 are SEHNR and FQNEAQ (reference sequence). Trimming removed 5 bases from V and 1 base from J, with 17 bases in between. This CDR3 region has 16 residues. This CDR3 is CASSPPDSDGNTEAFF. Here the CDR3 DNA reads TGTGCCAGCAGCCCACCGGACTCGGACGGGAACACTGAAGCTTTCTTT. The full variable domain, rest sourced from reference TRBV7-9 and TRBJ1-1, is DTGVSQNPRHKITKRGQNVTFRCDPISEHNRLYWYRQTLGQGPEFLTYFQNEAQLEKSRLLSDRFSAERPKGSFSTLEIQRTEQGDSAMYLCASSPPDSDGNTEAFFGQGTRLTVV.

This clone was seen once. The rearrangement links TRBV9 to TRBJ2-2; tentative D call: TRBD2 (5 bases). The germline gives CDR1 SGDLS, CDR2 YYNGEE. Trimming left V 0 bases short and J 0 bases short, with 9 bases between. The CDR3 consists of 16 residues. CDR3 nucleotide sequence: TGTGCCAGCAGCGTAGCTAGCCTGTCGAACACCGGGGAGCTGTTTTTT. As protein: CASSVASLSNTGELFF.

V gene TRBV5-1 combines with J gene TRBJ2-5, with a tentative D call TRBD2 (6 bases). The CDR3 consists of 14 residues. Per the germline V gene, CDR1 is SGHRS and CDR2 is YFSETQ. V was trimmed by 0 bases and J by 5 bases, leaving 11 bases between them. The DNA of the CDR3 is TGCGCCAGCAGCTTGGAGCCTAGCGCGGAGACCCAGTACTTC. Translated, it gives CASSLEPSAETQYF.

The rearrangement links TRBV19 to TRBJ2-1; the D gene is possibly TRBD2 (6 bases). The CDR3 spans 14 residues. Germline CDR1 LNHDA, CDR2 SQIVND (reference sequence). Trimming took off 3 bases at V and 3 bases at J, with 9 bases between the two ends. The CDR3 bases are TGTGCCAGTAGTATTAACGGGGGCTACAATGAGCAGTTCTTC. It codes for CASSINGGYNEQFF. The full variable domain, completed using reference TRBV19 and TRBJ2-1, is DGGITQSPKYLFRKEGQNVTLSCEQNLNHDAMYWYRQDPGQGLRLIYYSQIVNDFQKGDIAEGYSVSREKKESFPLTVTSAQKNPTAFYLCASSINGGYNEQFFGPGTRLTVL.

The rearrangement uses TRBV6-5 and TRBJ1-2; D is undetermined. This CDR3 comprises 15 residues. Germline V CDR1 and CDR2: MNHEY, SVGAGI. Trimming removed 8 bases at V and 8 bases at J, with 24 bases between. CDR3 in DNA: TGTGCCAGCGATGGGTTTGAGGCGCTACCGTGGGGCTACACCTTC. Protein sequence: CASDGFEALPWGYTF.

V is TRBV28 and J is TRBJ2-1; D remains ambiguous. Germline V gives CDR1 MDHEN, CDR2 SYDVKM. The CDR3 totals 12 residues. Between the trimmed V and J ends, which lost 5 bases and 7 bases, there was a span of 9 bases. The CDR3 protein is CASSLLGNEQFF. The CDR3 DNA is TGTGCCAGCAGTCTCCTCGGGAATGAGCAGTTCTTC.

The chain uses TRBV12-5 and TRBJ1-1; D ambiguous. V was cut by 6 bases and J by 10 bases, with 9 bases left in between. This CDR3 contains 10 residues. Looked up from germline, CDR1 is LGHNT and CDR2 is FRNRAP. The CDR3: CASGGVGAFF. The CDR3 DNA follows: TGTGCTAGTGGCGGGGTCGGAGCTTTCTTT.

The chain recombines TRBV27 with TRBJ1-6; D might be TRBD1 (6 bases). V was pared by 8 bases and J by 10 bases, with 12 bases between. The germline V gene has CDR1 MNHEY and CDR2 SMNVEV (reference sequence). CDR3 length equals 12 residues. As DNA, the CDR3 is TGTGCCAGCCCCCGGGGGCTATCACCCCTCCACTTT. Encoded protein: CASPRGLSPLHF.

The table lists this clone with a few counts. V is TRBV4-1 and J is TRBJ2-5, with D perhaps matching TRBD1 (5 bases). CDR1 and CDR2 from the germline V gene are MGHRA and YSYEKL. This CDR3 comprises 13 residues. V lost 5 bases to trimming and J lost 4 bases, with 11 bases between them. The CDR3 region has the DNA TGCGCCAGCAGCGTCAGGGTGGGAGAGACCCAGTACTTC. Translated, it gives CASSVRVGETQYF.